Detailed here is one T cell receptor (beta chain). Germline CDR1 reads SGHTA; CDR2 reads FQGNSA. V lost 4 bases to trimming and J lost 6 bases; unmatched junction nucleotides: 6. The CDR3 length is 14 residues. This sample stems from a study of shared clonotypes between healthy human individuals. Assay used: immunoSEQ multiplex PCR; TCRdb lists only in-frame clones, some missing. Of about 2.3 million clones in the sample, about 92% were seen once. This sequence joins TRBV7-2 and TRBJ2-7; 10 bases align to TRBD2. This sequence originates from a man aged 18 to 30 in good health. Some clones in this sample may be carry-over from other donors' samples. The specimen sequenced was naive CD4+ T cells from PBMCs. Subset meaning: CD45RA+ positively selected. CDR3 nucleotide sequence: TGTGCCAGCAGCTATAGCGGGAGGAACGTCGAGCAGTACTTC. Its protein is CASSYSGRNVEQYF.